The 10 T cell receptor beta chains listed next were all sequenced from one sample in a study of T-cell reconstitution after alpha-beta-depleted transplantation in children. It was with unique molecular identifiers that the TCRbeta library was prepared. Each CDR3 protein gets one entry after TCRdb re-called the PCR reads with MiXCR. This table has 77,000 or so distinct CDR3 sequences, over 15% appearing once. This specimen was PBMCs, mostly from graft donor cells, taken 360 days after TCRalphabeta/CD19-depleted stem cell transplant. The source is a male patient aged 2 to 10 who had a stem cell transplant for acute lymphoblastic leukemia, so the T cells may come from the graft donor.

V and J are TRBV5-1 and TRBJ2-6; 9 bases align to TRBD1. Per the germline V gene, CDR1 is SGHRS and CDR2 is YFSETQ. V lost 4 bases to trimming and J lost 1 base; unmatched junction nucleotides: 3. This CDR3 comprises 16 residues. CDR3 sequence reads: CASSVGTGSGANVLTF. Here the CDR3 DNA reads TGCGCCAGCAGCGTCGGGACAGGGTCTGGGGCCAACGTCCTGACTTTC.

This clonotype has a handful of counts. This chain joins TRBV5-6 and TRBJ2-1; D remains unclear. Germline V gene data show CDR1 as SGHDT and CDR2 as YYEEEE. The V gene lost 1 base and the J gene lost 0 bases, with 11 bases spanning the gap. CDR3 length equals 16 residues. CDR3 nucleotide sequence: TGTGCCAGCAGCTTGCCGTGGGGTTACTCCTACAATGAGCAGTTCTTC. Residues: CASSLPWGYSYNEQFF.

This clonotype has a handful of counts. The rearrangement joins TRBV24-1 to TRBJ2-5; D gene ambiguous. The CDR3 is 15 amino acids. The V end lost 0 bases, the J end lost 3 bases, and 10 bases lay between the germline ends. Looked up from germline, CDR1 is KGHDR and CDR2 is SFDVKD. The CDR3 DNA sequence: TGTGCCACCAGTGATTTGCGAGAGCCTGAAGAGACCCAGTACTTC. It specifies CATSDLREPEETQYF.

The sample holds a few counts of this clonotype. The chain couples TRBV27 to TRBJ2-6, with D perhaps TRBD1 or TRBD2 (5 bases each). Per germline, CDR1 MNHEY and CDR2 SMNVEV (reference sequence). V dropped 6 bases and J dropped 2 bases, with 8 bases sitting between them. This CDR3 region has 14 residues. CDR3 DNA: TGTGCCAGCAGCGGGGCAACTGGGGCCAACGTCCTGACTTTC. It yields the protein CASSGATGANVLTF.

This clonotype was picked up many times. V usage is TRBV29-1 and J usage is TRBJ2-7; 7 bases fit TRBD2. CDR1 SQVTM and CDR2 ANQGSEA come from the germline V gene. After removal of 3 bases from V and 3 bases from J, the junction contained 8 bases not matched to a gene. The CDR3 is 14 residues long. The CDR3 region is CSVDPGGEGYEQYF. DNA for the CDR3: TGCAGCGTTGATCCGGGGGGTGAGGGCTACGAGCAGTACTTC.

This clonotype came up many times. The chain couples TRBV6-5 to TRBJ2-3; 7 positions match TRBD2. CDR3 length equals 15 residues. CDR1 and CDR2 (germline): MNHEY, SVGAGI. V lost 5 bases and J lost 4; bases outside the gene matches: 9. The CDR3 nucleotides are TGTGCCAGCAGTACTCGGGGAGGGTCCCCAGATACGCAGTATTTT. It specifies CASSTRGGSPDTQYF.

This clonotype was counted ten times or more. The chain has TRBV5-1 and TRBJ2-1, with D possibly matching TRBD1 (6 bases). The V gene lost 1 base and the J gene lost 2 bases, with 7 bases spanning the gap. The CDR3 has 14 residues. Germline CDR1 SGHRS, CDR2 YFSETQ. The DNA for the CDR3 is TGCGCCAGCAGCTTGTGGACAGCCTACAATGAGCAGTTCTTC. Translated: CASSLWTAYNEQFF.

The J gene is TRBJ2-7, the V gene TRBV7-9; 7 bases fit TRBD1. V was clipped by 5 bases and J by 3 bases; unmatched bases: 1. The CDR3 has 12 residues. Germline V gene data show CDR1 as SEHNR and CDR2 as FQNEAQ (reference sequence). This chain's CDR3 is CASSGDSYEQYF. The CDR3, as DNA: TGTGCCAGCAGCGGGGACAGCTACGAGCAGTACTTC.

The table lists this clonotype with a few counts. The chain joins TRBV6-1 to TRBJ1-2; 8 nucleotides agree with TRBD1. CDR3 length equals 15 residues. Germline CDR1 reads MNHNS; CDR2 reads SASEGT. V lost 6 bases and J lost 1; bases outside the gene matches: 7. In nucleotides, the CDR3 is TGTGCCAGCAGGCGGGACAGGCCCGATAACTATGGCTACACCTTC. The encoded protein is CASRRDRPDNYGYTF.

This clonotype was seen a few times. The rearrangement joins TRBV5-1 to TRBJ2-3, with D possibly TRBD2 on 6 matching bases. Germline lookup yields CDR1 SGHRS and CDR2 YFSETQ. The CDR3 is 15 amino acids. V lost 0 bases to trimming and J lost 2 bases, with 10 bases between them. DNA of the CDR3: TGCGCCAGCAGCTTGGGCCTAGCGTTCACAGATACGCAGTATTTT. It codes for CASSLGLAFTDTQYF.